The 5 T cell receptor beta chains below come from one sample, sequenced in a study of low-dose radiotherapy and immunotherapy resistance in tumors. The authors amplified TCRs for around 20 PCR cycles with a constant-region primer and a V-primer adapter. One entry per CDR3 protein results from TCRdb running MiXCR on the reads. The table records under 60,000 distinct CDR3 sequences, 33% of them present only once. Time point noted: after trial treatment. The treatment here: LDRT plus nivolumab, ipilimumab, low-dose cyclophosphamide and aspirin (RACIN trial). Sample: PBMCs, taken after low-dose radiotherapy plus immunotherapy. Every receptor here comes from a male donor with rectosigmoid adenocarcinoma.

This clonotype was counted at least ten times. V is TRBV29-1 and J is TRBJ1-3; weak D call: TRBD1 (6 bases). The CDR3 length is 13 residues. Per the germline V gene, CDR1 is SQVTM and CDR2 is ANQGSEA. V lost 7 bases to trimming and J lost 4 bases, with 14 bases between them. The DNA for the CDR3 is TGCAGCGCCGCCCGGGACAACGGAAACACCATATATTTT. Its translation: CSAARDNGNTIYF.

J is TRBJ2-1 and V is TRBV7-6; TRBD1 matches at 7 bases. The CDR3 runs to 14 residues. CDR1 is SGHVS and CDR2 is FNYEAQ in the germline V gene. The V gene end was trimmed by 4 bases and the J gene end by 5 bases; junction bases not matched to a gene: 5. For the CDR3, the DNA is TGTGCCAGCAGCTCCACAGGGGCGAACAATGAGCAGTTCTTC. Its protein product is CASSSTGANNEQFF. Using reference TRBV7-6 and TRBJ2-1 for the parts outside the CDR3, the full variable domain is GAGVSQSPRYKVTKRGQDVALRCDPISGHVSLYWYRQALGQGPEFLTYFNYEAQQDKSGLPNDRFSAERPEGSISTLTIQRTEQRDSAMYRCASSSTGANNEQFFGPGTRLTVL.

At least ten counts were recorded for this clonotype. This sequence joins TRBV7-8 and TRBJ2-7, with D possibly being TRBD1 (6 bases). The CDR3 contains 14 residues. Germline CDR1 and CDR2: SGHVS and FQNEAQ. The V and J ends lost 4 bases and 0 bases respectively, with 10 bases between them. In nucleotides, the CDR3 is TGTGCCAGCAGCTCCCAACAGGGCTCCTACGAGCAGTACTTC. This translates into CASSSQQGSYEQYF.

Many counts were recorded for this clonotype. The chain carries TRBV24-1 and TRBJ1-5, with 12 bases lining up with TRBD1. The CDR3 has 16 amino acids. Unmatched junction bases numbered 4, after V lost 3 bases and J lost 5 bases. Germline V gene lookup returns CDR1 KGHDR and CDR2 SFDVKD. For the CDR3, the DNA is TGTGCCACCAGTGATGCCGGGACAGGGGGCGATCAGCCCCAGCATTTT. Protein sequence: CATSDAGTGGDQPQHF.

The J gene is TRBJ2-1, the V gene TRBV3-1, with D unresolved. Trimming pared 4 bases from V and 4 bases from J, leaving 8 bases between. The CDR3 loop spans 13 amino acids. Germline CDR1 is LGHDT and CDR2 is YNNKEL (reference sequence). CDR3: CASSPGRYNEQFF. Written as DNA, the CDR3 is TGTGCCAGCAGCCCCGGACGGTACAATGAGCAGTTCTTC.